This T cell receptor beta chain was sequenced for a study of blood T cell repertoires in COVID-19. In the study overall: Collection of acute and convalescent COVID-19 samples took place in the United States, Italy and Spain.

Patients in Seattle were enrolled during active infection, then followed longitudinally. Trimming took off 0 bases at V and 10 bases at J, with 17 bases between the two ends. Germline V gene lookup returns CDR1 SGHDN and CDR2 FVKESK. This CDR3 contains 15 residues. Only in-frame clones appear in the TCRdb table, and some are missing; sequencing was by immunoSEQ multiplex PCR. Of about 88,000 clones listed, about 92% are singletons. The TCR originated in a man aged 18 to 29 with COVID-19, enrolled during active disease. Material for sequencing was peripheral blood. This chain uses TRBV14 with TRBJ2-3; D is possibly TRBD2 (6 bases). CDR3 coding DNA: TGTGCCAGCAGCCAAGAGGCCCGACTAGTCAGGGCGCAGTATTTT. Translated: CASSQEARLVRAQYF.